This record looks at one TCR beta chain sequence and its context. This sample is drawn from a study of blood T cell repertoires in COVID-19. The CDR3 is 15 residues long. Trimming at V came to 5 bases and at J to 2 bases, leaving 2 bases not matched to a gene. The V gene's germline CDR1 is SEHNR and CDR2 FQNEAQ (reference sequence). Assay used: immunoSEQ multiplex PCR; TCRdb lists only in-frame clones, some missing. The sample holds 200,000 to 250,000 clones; around 88% are singletons and the top ten take roughly 6.3%. Sequencing input: peripheral blood. This sequence was found in a woman aged 25 to 39 with COVID-19, enrolled during active disease. The rearrangement joins TRBV7-9 to TRBJ2-1; 11 bases fit TRBD2. DNA for the CDR3: TGTGCCAGCAGCCGTAGCGGGAGGGCCTACAATGAGCAGTTCTTC. Translation: CASSRSGRAYNEQFF.